The clone carrying this TCR beta chain was counted a single time. What it recognizes is unknown. The J segment lost 3 bases and the V segment lost 3 bases, leaving 6 bases of the junction unmatched. From germline, CDR1 is SGDLS and CDR2 YYNGEE. This CDR3 spans 15 amino acids. This sample was taken from a study of post-analysis software for immune sequencing data. Whole-study findings and limits: Roughly five TRBV segments appeared more often in patients than in controls, and TRBV5-6, TRBV5-1 and TRBV20-1 were among these.

Sequencing libraries made from TCR beta cDNA carried unique molecular identifiers. Researchers reported a few hundred thousand cDNA molecules coming from around 1 to 10 million T cells. From the PCR reads, TCRdb called clonotypes with MiXCR, one entry per CDR3 protein. In the table there are fewer than 900,000 distinct CDR3 sequences, roughly 50% of which are singletons. This receptor was identified in a girl under 18 with multiple sclerosis. The chain combines TRBV9 with TRBJ2-7; 10 positions match TRBD2. Sequenced material: blood. This chain's CDR3 is CASSAEKREGYEQYF. DNA for the CDR3: TGTGCCAGCAGCGCCGAAAAGCGGGAGGGCTACGAGCAGTACTTC. The whole variable domain, filled in from reference TRBV9 and TRBJ2-7, reads DSGVTQTPKHLITATGQRVTLRCSPRSGDLSVYWYQQSLDQGLQFLIQYYNGEERAKGNILERFSAQQFPDLHSELNLSSLELGDSALYFCASSAEKREGYEQYFGPGTRLTVT.